This TCR beta chain was documented in a study of CD8 T cells in ankylosing spondylitis. The study, taken as a whole, reports: Prior work had noted some motif variants in reactive arthritis blood and synovial fluid. A TCR beta motif of about eight highly homologous variants seemed to mark ankylosing spondylitis blood. Disease-linked clones were reportedly significantly enriched in matched ankylosing spondylitis synovial fluid.

CDR3 length: 11 residues. From germline, CDR1 is DFQATT and CDR2 SNEGSKA (reference sequence). Trimming removed 6 bases from V and 7 bases from J, with 9 bases in between. Researchers built TCR beta libraries using quantitative 5'-RACE with molecular barcodes. One entry per CDR3 protein results from TCRdb running MiXCR on the 5' RACE reads. The table has about 750,000 distinct CDR3 sequences, around 20% seen once. This clonotype was seen a few times. Its target is not known. The specimen sequenced was blood, either unsorted or a sorted T cell fraction (not recorded which). The rearrangement links TRBV20-1 to TRBJ2-2; D gene uncertain. The clonotype was recovered from a male donor with ankylosing spondylitis. This CDR3 is CSAIERGELFF. The CDR3 region has the DNA TGCAGTGCCATCGAGCGCGGGGAGCTGTTTTTT.